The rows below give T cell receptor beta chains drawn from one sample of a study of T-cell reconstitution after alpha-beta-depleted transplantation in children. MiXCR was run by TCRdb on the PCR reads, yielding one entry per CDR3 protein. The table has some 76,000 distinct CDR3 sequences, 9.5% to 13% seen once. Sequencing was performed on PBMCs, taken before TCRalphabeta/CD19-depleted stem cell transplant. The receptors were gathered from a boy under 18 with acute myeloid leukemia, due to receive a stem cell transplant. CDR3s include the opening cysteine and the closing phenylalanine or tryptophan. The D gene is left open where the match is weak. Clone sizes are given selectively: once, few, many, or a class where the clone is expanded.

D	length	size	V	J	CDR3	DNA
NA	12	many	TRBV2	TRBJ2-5	CASIQGRETQYF	TGTGCCAGCATCCAGGGTCGGGAGACCCAGTACTTC
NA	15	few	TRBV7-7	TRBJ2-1	CASSPRLGPDNEQFF	TGTGCTAGCAGCCCTCGATTGGGCCCCGATAATGAGCAGTTCTTC
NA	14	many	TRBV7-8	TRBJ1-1	CASTLMTVNTEAFF	TGTGCCAGCACCCTAATGACAGTGAACACTGAAGCTTTCTTT
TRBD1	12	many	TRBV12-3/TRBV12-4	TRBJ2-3	CASSSTGGTQYF	TGTGCCAGCAGTTCGACAGGGGGTACGCAGTATTTT
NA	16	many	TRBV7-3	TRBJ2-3	CASSLTGFSVTDTQYF	TGTGCCAGCAGCTTAACGGGGTTTAGCGTCACAGATACGCAGTATTTT
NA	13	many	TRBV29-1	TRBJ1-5	CSVLSGEEQPQHF	TGCAGCGTGCTCTCAGGGGAGGAACAGCCCCAGCATTTT
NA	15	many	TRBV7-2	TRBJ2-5	CASGGLGGLGETQYF	TGTGCCAGCGGAGGTTTGGGGGGGCTGGGTGAGACCCAGTACTTC
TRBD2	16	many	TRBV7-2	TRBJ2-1	CASSPVGAGGLNEQFF	TGTGCCAGCAGCCCCGTCGGGGCGGGAGGGCTTAATGAGCAGTTCTTC
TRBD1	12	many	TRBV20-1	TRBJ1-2	CSARGTGKGYTF	TGCAGTGCTAGAGGGACAGGGAAGGGCTACACCTTC
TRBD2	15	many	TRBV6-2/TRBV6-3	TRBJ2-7	CASSERTSGSYEQYF	TGTGCCAGCAGTGAAAGGACTAGCGGATCCTACGAGCAGTACTTC
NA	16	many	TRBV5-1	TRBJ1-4	CASSLAAGATNEKLFF	TGCGCCAGCAGCTTGGCGGCAGGGGCAACTAATGAAAAACTGTTTTTT
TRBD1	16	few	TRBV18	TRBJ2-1	CASSPLTGEPYNEQFF	TGTGCCAGCTCACCACTTACAGGGGAACCCTACAATGAGCAGTTCTTC
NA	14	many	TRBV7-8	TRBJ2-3	CASSLLLSLDTQYF	TGTGCCAGCAGCTTATTGCTTTCCCTCGATACGCAGTATTTT
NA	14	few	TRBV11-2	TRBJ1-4	CASSQGHGDEKLFF	TGTGCCAGCAGCCAAGGTCACGGGGATGAAAAACTGTTTTTT
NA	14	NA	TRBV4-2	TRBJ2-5	CASSPGGRGKTQYF	TGTGCCAGCAGCCCCGGGGGCAGGGGGAAGACCCAGTACTTC
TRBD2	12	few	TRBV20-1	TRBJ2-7	CALRGLMYEQYF	TGCGCCCTGAGGGGACTAATGTACGAGCAGTACTTC
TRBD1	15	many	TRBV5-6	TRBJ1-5	CASSLGGTGTWPQHF	TGTGCCAGCAGCTTGGGGGGGACAGGGACTTGGCCCCAGCATTTT
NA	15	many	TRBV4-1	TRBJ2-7	CASSPGTASRYEQYF	TGCGCCAGCAGCCCCGGGACTGCCTCCCGCTACGAGCAGTACTTC
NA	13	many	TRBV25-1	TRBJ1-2	CASSEQGVYGYTF	TGTGCCAGCAGTGAACAGGGTGTCTATGGCTACACCTTC
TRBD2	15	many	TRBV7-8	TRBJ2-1	CASSLKREGHNEQFF	TGTGCCAGCAGCCTGAAGCGGGAGGGCCACAATGAGCAGTTCTTC
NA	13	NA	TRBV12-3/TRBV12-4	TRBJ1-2	CASSSLGRGGYTF	TGTGCCAGCAGTTCATTGGGAAGGGGCGGCTACACCTTC
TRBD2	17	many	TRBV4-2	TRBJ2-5	CASSQEIGREWRETQYF	TGTGCCAGCAGCCAAGAAATTGGGCGGGAGTGGCGGGAGACCCAGTACTTC
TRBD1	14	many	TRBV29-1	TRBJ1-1	CSATGRTGNTEAFF	TGCAGCGCCACGGGGAGGACAGGGAACACTGAAGCTTTCTTT
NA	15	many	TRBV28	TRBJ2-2	CASSSTGLYTGELFF	TGTGCCAGCAGTTCGACAGGACTCTACACCGGGGAGCTGTTTTTT
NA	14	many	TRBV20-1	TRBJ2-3	CSDTKGLQTDTQYF	TGCAGTGACACAAAAGGGCTGCAGACAGATACGCAGTATTTT
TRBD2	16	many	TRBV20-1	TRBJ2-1	CSASPWTSGRYNEQFF	TGCAGTGCTAGCCCCTGGACTAGCGGGAGATACAATGAGCAGTTCTTC
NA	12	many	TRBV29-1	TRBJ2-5	CSAEAFKETQYF	TGCAGCGCCGAGGCGTTTAAGGAGACCCAGTACTTC
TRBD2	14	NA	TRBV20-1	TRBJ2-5	CSATWGGGRKTQYF	TGCAGTGCAACCTGGGGCGGGGGGCGTAAGACCCAGTACTTC
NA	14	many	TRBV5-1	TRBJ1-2	CASSFWARNYGYTF	TGCGCCAGCAGCTTCTGGGCACGGAACTATGGCTACACCTTC